This passage covers 3 T cell receptor beta chains from one sample sequenced in a study of CD4 and CD8 cells across lung adenocarcinoma regions (dated by TCRdb to 2016 to 2019). The method behind the library was PCR. Instrument on record: HiSeq X Ten. In-frame beta chains were kept once TCRdb had trimmed the public reads at Q25 with fastp and called clones with MiXCR. Duplicate CDR3 protein sequences are folded into a single record with the most common DNA and genes. This sample is represented by some 3,700 distinct CDR3 sequences; roughly 51% of them were singletons. In total, the top ten clones hold 24% of the sample. Sequenced sample: CD4+ T cells from the margin of a lung tumor. Read against the paper, the sample's cell subset or site label means: tumor margin region. These TCRs come from a female donor with lung adenocarcinoma. The CD4 and CD8 labels of this study may be unreliable.

Within the sample, this clonotype is medium-sized. V and J are TRBV11-2 and TRBJ2-1, with TRBD1 matching over 7 bases. Trimming cost V 2 bases and J 10 bases; bases outside gene matches: 5. Germline V lookup: CDR1 SGHAT, CDR2 FQNNGV. The CDR3 consists of 13 residues. The CDR3 sequence: CASSLLRQGEQFF. CDR3 nucleotides: TGTGCCAGCAGCTTACTTCGACAGGGCGAGCAGTTCTTC.

In this sample, this clonotype turned up a few times. V is TRBV27 and J is TRBJ2-1; the match to TRBD2 covers 10 bases. Matching the DNA end better, TRBJ2-7 makes the J call doubtful. Germline lookup yields CDR1 MNHEY and CDR2 SMNVEV (reference sequence). The CDR3 spans 14 residues. The CDR3 is CASRGLARAYEQYF. The CDR3 DNA reads TGTGCCAGCAGGGGACTAGCGAGGGCCTACGAGCAGTACTTC.

The gene calls are TRBV7-3 and TRBJ2-2; TRBD1 aligns across 8 bases. The CDR3 is 16 residues long. CDR1 is SGHTA and CDR2 is FQGTGA in the germline V gene. The V segment lost 5 bases and the J segment 0 bases; nucleotides outside the gene matches: 5. CDR3 loop: CASSAWTGSNTGELFF. CDR3 sequence (DNA): TGTGCCAGCAGCGCCTGGACAGGGTCGAACACCGGGGAGCTGTTTTTT.